Given below is one T cell receptor (beta chain) in context. Its antigen target is currently unknown. Base qualities are missing; no much larger clone stands one base away. The junction shows trimming of 5 bases on V and 6 bases on J, and the gene matches do not reach 11 bases of it. The germline V gene supplies CDR1 SGHTA and CDR2 FQGNSA. Including the terminal cysteine and phenylalanine, the CDR3 comprises 16 residues. Here the CDR3 DNA is all that survives: 48 bases in frame from base 1. The CDR3 regions of human TCRbeta chains were analyzed by immunosequencing. The paper's data handling went like this. Repertoire TCRs were checked for matches against a reference library of SARS-CoV-2-specific TCRs that had been generated using the MIRA antigen-specificity platform. Breadth meant the fraction of unique TCRs that were SARS-CoV-2-associated, whereas depth meant the fraction of total T cells that were SARS-CoV-2-associated. Each spike-specific TCR was assigned to its reactive spike region and to a CD4 or CD8 class using the MIRA data. Log10-transformed breadth and depth values were compared by one-way ANOVA with Sidak's multiple comparisons tests. TCRdb mirrors the immuneACCESS table, restricted to in-frame sequences. Some clones are absent from its copies; in checked studies, under half trace to an unresolved V gene, and the reason for the others is unknown. V and J calls and clone size are as listed in that table; D and trimming were resolved from the DNA. The sample profile shows 100,000 to 150,000 clones; about 92% of them were found once. The top ten constitute 4% to 5.5% of the sample.

In the paper's terms, the time point label means: baseline before first vaccination. The sample's treatment or condition label is to be understood as: meningococcal conjugate vaccine given as trial control. Vaccinee samples were obtained from the UK trials COV001 and COV002, which included a single-blind randomized controlled phase 2/3 trial of AZD1222 (ChAdOx1 nCoV-19) in healthy adults. For TCRbeta chain sequencing, PBMC samples from trial participants were taken at day 0 and at day 28 after the second dose. The source of the sample is a study of T cell responses to AZD1222 COVID-19 vaccine (dated by TCRdb to about 2021). General notes on the study: A total of about 250 trial participants underwent TCR sequencing, of whom 200 to 220 had received two doses of AZD1222 and some 25 had received two doses of the MenACWY control vaccine. Trial participants were enrolled by age into 18-55, 56-69 and 70-plus year subgroups, with roughly 150, 30 and 60 TCR-sequenced participants respectively.

Study-wide conclusions, independent of this receptor: CD4 TCRs associated with the vaccine covered the entire spike protein, and the dominant responses were in regions 160-218 and 743-854. Most participants were white British and females outnumbered males, and the authors suggested that clonal diversity may have been underestimated. Conclusions about previously exposed vaccinees are limited because only a handful of AZD1222 recipients were SARS-CoV-2 seropositive at baseline. Spike-specific TCR breadth and depth rose significantly after two AZD1222 doses compared with day 0 and with MenACWY recipients. No day 14 peak-response samples were available, so repertoires were characterized only after the peak T cell response. The 56-69-year group was small, and its depth increase did not reach significance, likely because of low power. Reportedly, almost half of the unique spike-specific TCRs recognized epitopes lying outside the regions that are mutated in the B.1.351 and B.1.1.7 variants.

The source is an adult in good health. The chain employs TRBV7-2 and TRBJ1-5; 9 bases in between match TRBD1. The specimen was peripheral blood, collected on day 0 of MenACWY control vaccination. The base sequence is TGTGCCAGCAGCCTAAATTCGGGGACAGGGAGTCAGCCCCAGCATTTT. The translation is CASSLNSGTGSQPQHF.